The source of this TCR beta chain is a study of OX40 agonist ivuxolimab in advanced cancers. Profiled with immunoSEQ multiplex PCR; TCRdb holds only in-frame clones, not every one. The profile covers tens of thousands of clones, with about 85% appearing a single time and roughly 0.8% taken by the ten largest. V was shortened by 4 bases and J by 2 bases, with 13 bases between the two germline ends. Germline loops: CDR1 MGHRA, CDR2 YSYEKL. The CDR3 is 15 residues long. The material was CD4+ or CD8+ T cells sorted from blood, obtained in a trial of the OX40 agonist ivuxolimab. The chain carries TRBV4-1 and TRBJ2-3; D is possibly TRBD1 (5 bases). The origin of this receptor is an adult with an advanced solid tumor such as melanoma, head and neck, liver or kidney cancer. The CDR3: CASSPSQGSTDTQYF. In DNA form, the CDR3 reads TGCGCCAGCAGCCCCTCCCAGGGCTCCACAGATACGCAGTATTTT.